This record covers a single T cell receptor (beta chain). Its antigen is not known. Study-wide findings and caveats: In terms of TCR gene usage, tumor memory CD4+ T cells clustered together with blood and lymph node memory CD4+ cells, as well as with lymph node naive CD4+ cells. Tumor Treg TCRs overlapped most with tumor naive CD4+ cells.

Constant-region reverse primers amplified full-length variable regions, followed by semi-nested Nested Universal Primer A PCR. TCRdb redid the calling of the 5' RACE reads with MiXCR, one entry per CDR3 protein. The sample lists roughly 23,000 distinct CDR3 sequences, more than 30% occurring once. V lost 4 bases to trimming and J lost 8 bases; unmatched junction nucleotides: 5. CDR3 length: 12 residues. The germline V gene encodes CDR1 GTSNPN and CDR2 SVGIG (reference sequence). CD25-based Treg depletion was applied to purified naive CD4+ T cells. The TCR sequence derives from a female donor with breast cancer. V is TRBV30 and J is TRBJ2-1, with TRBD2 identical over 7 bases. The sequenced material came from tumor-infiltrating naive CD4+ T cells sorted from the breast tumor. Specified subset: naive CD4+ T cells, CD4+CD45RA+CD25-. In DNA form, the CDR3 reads TGTGCCTGGACCCCGGGACTACATGAGCAGTTCTTC. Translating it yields CAWTPGLHEQFF. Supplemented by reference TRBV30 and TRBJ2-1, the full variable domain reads SQTIHQWPATLVQPVGSPLSLECTVEGTSNPNLYWYRQAAGRGLQLLFYSVGIGQISSEVPQNLSASRPQDRQFILSSKKLLLSDSGFYLCAWTPGLHEQFFGPGTRLTVL.